This T cell receptor beta chain was sequenced for a study of blood T cell repertoires in COVID-19. One Seattle source followed patients from active infection through their disease course. V gave up 8 bases and J gave up 7 bases; unmatched junction bases: 10. Germline V gene data show CDR1 as GTSNPN and CDR2 as SVGIG (reference sequence). The CDR3 runs to 13 residues. Per the original data handling: Estimation of nucleated cell counts was performed using reference gene primer amplification. Only in-frame clones appear in the TCRdb table, and some are missing; sequencing was by immunoSEQ multiplex PCR. V and J calls and clone size are given by that table; D and trimming were obtained from the DNA. The sample includes around 280,000 clones, around nine tenths of them seen just once.

The chain couples TRBV30 to TRBJ2-2; 7 nucleotides match TRBD1. This sequence originates from a woman in her 30s with COVID-19, enrolled during active disease. Sequenced material: peripheral blood. CDR3 protein: CAGRKGAIGELFF. CDR3 DNA: TGTGCCGGGCGGAAGGGGGCCATCGGGGAGCTGTTTTTT.